The clone carrying this T cell receptor (beta chain) was detected a few times. Germline assignment: CDR1 MRHNA and CDR2 SNTAGT. V shed 3 bases and J shed 4 bases, with 14 bases lying between them. The CDR3 loop spans 15 amino acids. The sample belongs to a study of shared clonotypes between healthy human individuals. Sequenced by immunoSEQ multiplex PCR; TCRdb stores in-frame clones only, minus some. Of over 1.5 million clones listed, around 98% are singletons. The sequence was collected from a young man in good health. The chain links TRBV6-4 to TRBJ2-3; no clear D gene. The sequencing input was naive CD4+ T cells sorted from blood. Subset: CD45RA+ positively selected. CDR3: CASSEAGAPSDTQYF. The CDR3 coding sequence is TGTGCCAGCAGTGAAGCAGGCGCCCCATCAGATACGCAGTATTTT.